These T cell receptor beta chains were read from a single sample in a study of vaccination and CD4 T cells after COVID-19. Which antigens these TCRs recognize remains unknown. TCRdb reprocessed the PCR reads with MiXCR, giving one entry per CDR3 protein. The sample holds about 12,000 distinct CDR3 sequences, approximately 32% seen once. This material consisted of CD4+ T cells from blood, cultured in vitro, taken before SARS-CoV-2 vaccination. The receptors were gathered from a human donor who received a COVID-19 vaccine. CDR3s include the opening cysteine and the closing phenylalanine or tryptophan. Fields, in order: V gene, D gene, J gene, clone size, CDR3 DNA, CDR3 protein. D genes are given only for firm matches. The size of a clone is reported for some rows only, either as once, few or many, or as a class for expanded clones.

TRBV20-1,TRBD1,TRBJ1-6,few,TGCAGTGCCCTGGGACAGGGGACATCACAGGGGAATTCACCCCTCCACTTT,CSALGQGTSQGNSPLHF
TRBV10-2,-,TRBJ1-1,-,TGCGCCAGCAGTGAGTCCAGACAGACCACTGAAGCTTTCTTT,CASSESRQTTEAFF
TRBV27,-,TRBJ2-3,-,TGTGCCAGCAGTTTATCGTCCCGGGGATCCACAGATACGCAGTATTTT,CASSLSSRGSTDTQYF
TRBV19,-,TRBJ1-1,-,TGTGCCAGTAGTCGAGCTCCGAAGGACACTGAAGCTTTCTTT,CASSRAPKDTEAFF
TRBV6-5,-,TRBJ1-2,few,TGTGCCAGCAGTTTAGGTGCATCGAACTATGGCTACACCTTC,CASSLGASNYGYTF
TRBV7-8,-,TRBJ2-2,-,TGTGCCAGCAGCTTTTCCAGAAACACCGGGGAGCTGTTTTTT,CASSFSRNTGELFF
TRBV6-4,-,TRBJ2-2,-,TGTGCCAGCAGCGTAAGAACAGGGAGCGGGGAGCTGTTTTTT,CASSVRTGSGELFF
TRBV20-1,-,TRBJ2-3,-,TGCAGTGCTAGTATGGTAGGGGGGACCTTCTCAGATACGCAGTATTTT,CSASMVGGTFSDTQYF
TRBV5-1,-,TRBJ1-2,-,TGCGCCAGCAGCGTGGGGATTAACTATGGCTACACCTTC,CASSVGINYGYTF
TRBV20-1,-,TRBJ1-5,few,TGCAGTGCTAGAGAGGGGGGCCGTTATAGCAATCAGCCCCAGCATTTT,CSAREGGRYSNQPQHF
TRBV24-1,-,TRBJ2-1,few,TGTGCCACCAGTGATTTGGCGGGGGCCGATGAGCAGTTCTTC,CATSDLAGADEQFF
TRBV20-1,TRBD2,TRBJ2-1,-,TGCAGTGCCCTTATCGATGGGGCGGGGGGGCCGGAGTTCTTC,CSALIDGAGGPEFF
TRBV20-1,-,TRBJ1-2,few,TGCAGTGCTAGACCTCCCGGCACAGGCTATGGCTACACCTTC,CSARPPGTGYGYTF
TRBV20-1,TRBD1,TRBJ1-3,few,TGCAGTGCTAGAGATGGCAGGGGGAGGTCTGGAAACACCATATATTTT,CSARDGRGRSGNTIYF
TRBV24-1,-,TRBJ1-1,few,TGTGCCACCAGTGATTTGGGGGGGAACACTGAAGCTTTCTTT,CATSDLGGNTEAFF
TRBV6-1,TRBD1,TRBJ1-2,-,TGTGCCAGCAGTCGGGACAGGCAAGTTGATGGCTACACCTTC,CASSRDRQVDGYTF
TRBV5-4,TRBD1,TRBJ1-2,-,TGTGCCAGCAGCTCGGGACAGGGAGGCTATGGCTACACCTTC,CASSSGQGGYGYTF
TRBV5-8,-,TRBJ1-4,-,TGTGCCAGCAGCTTGTCTACAGGGTTGGGGGAAAAACTGTTTTTT,CASSLSTGLGEKLFF
TRBV5-6,-,TRBJ1-1,once,TGTGCCAGCAGCTACTCGGACACTGAAGCTTTCTTT,CASSYSDTEAFF
TRBV29-1,TRBD1,TRBJ1-1,-,TGCAGCGTTCAAATGACAGGGGATTCAGTTGAAGCTTTCTTT,CSVQMTGDSVEAFF
TRBV19,-,TRBJ2-7,-,TGTGCCAGTAGTATCCAAGTCAGGGAAGAGCAGTACTTC,CASSIQVREEQYF
TRBV20-1,TRBD1,TRBJ1-1,few,TGCAGTGCCTTACCCACAGGGGGCGAGGGATCCACTGAAGCTTTCTTT,CSALPTGGEGSTEAFF
TRBV24-1,TRBD1,TRBJ1-5,few,TGTGCCACCAGTGTTAAGGGACAGGGAGACGGTCAGCCCCAGCATTTT,CATSVKGQGDGQPQHF
TRBV27,TRBD1,TRBJ1-1,-,TGTGCCAGCAGCAGACAGGGGTGGGACACTGAAGCTTTCTTT,CASSRQGWDTEAFF
TRBV6-1,TRBD1,TRBJ1-2,few,TGTGCCAGCAGACAACAGGGGGCGCGGGGTGGCTACACCTTC,CASRQQGARGGYTF
TRBV5-1,TRBD2,TRBJ2-7,-,TGCGCCAGCAGCTTGGAAAATGCGGGGGAGGAGTACTTC,CASSLENAGEEYF